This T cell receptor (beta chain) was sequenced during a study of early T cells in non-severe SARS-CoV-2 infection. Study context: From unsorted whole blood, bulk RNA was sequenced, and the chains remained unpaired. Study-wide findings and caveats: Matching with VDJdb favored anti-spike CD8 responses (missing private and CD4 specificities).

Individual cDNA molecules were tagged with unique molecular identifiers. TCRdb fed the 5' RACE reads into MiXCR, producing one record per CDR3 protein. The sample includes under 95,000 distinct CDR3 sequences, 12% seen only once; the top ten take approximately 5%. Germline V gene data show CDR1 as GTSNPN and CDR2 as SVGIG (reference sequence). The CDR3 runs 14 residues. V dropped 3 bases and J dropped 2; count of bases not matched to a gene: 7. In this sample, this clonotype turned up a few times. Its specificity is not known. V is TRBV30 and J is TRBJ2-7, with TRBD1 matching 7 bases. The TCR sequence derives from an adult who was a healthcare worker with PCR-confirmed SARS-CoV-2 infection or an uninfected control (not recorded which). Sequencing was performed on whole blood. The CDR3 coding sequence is TGTGCCTGGAGGGCACAGGGGATGCCCTACGAGCAGTACTTC. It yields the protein CAWRAQGMPYEQYF.